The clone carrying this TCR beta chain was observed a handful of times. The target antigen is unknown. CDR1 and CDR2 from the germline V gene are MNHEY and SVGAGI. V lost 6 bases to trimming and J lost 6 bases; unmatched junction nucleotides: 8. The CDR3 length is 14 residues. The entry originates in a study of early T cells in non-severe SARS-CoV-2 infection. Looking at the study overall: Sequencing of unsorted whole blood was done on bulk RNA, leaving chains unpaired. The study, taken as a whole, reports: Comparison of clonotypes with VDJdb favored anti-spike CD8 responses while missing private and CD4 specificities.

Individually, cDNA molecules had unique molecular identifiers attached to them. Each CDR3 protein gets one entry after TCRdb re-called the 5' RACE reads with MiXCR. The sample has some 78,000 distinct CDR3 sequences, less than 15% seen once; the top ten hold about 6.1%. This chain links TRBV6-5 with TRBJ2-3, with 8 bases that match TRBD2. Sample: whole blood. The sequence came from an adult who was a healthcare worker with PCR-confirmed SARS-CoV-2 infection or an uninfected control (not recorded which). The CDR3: CASRKREWSDTQYF. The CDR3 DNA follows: TGTGCCAGCAGAAAGCGGGAGTGGTCGGATACGCAGTATTTT.